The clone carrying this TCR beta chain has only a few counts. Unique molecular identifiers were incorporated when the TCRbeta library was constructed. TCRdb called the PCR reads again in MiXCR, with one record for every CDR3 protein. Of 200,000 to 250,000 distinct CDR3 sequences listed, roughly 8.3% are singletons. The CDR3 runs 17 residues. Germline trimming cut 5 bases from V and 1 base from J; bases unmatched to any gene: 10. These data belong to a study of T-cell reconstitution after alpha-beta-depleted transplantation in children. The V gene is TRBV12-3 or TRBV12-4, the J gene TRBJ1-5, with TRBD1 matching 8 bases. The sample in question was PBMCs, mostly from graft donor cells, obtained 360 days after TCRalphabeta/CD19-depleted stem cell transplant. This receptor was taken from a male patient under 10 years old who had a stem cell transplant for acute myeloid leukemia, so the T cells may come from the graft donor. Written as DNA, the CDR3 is TGTGCCAGCAGTCGAGTTCCCCGGGACAGGAGCAATCAGCCCCAGCATTTT. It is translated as CASSRVPRDRSNQPQHF.